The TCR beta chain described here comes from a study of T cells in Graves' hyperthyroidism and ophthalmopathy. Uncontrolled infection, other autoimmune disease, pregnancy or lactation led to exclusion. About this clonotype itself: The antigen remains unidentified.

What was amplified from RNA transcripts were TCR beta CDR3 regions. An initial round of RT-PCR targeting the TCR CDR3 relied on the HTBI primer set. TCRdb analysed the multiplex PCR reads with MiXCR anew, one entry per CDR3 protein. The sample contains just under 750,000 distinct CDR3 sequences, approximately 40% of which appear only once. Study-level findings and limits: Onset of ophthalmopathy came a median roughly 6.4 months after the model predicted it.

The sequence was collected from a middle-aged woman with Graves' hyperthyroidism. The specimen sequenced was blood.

In nucleotides, the CDR3 is TGTGCCAGCAGCCGCAGAAACTACAACACTGAAGCTTTCTTT. Translated, it gives CASSRRNYNTEAFF. The V and J genes are TRBV13 and TRBJ1-1; no firm D call. The CDR3 covers 14 residues. Germline CDR1 PRHDT, CDR2 FYEKMQ (reference sequence). V lost 5 bases and J lost 2, with 12 bases in between.